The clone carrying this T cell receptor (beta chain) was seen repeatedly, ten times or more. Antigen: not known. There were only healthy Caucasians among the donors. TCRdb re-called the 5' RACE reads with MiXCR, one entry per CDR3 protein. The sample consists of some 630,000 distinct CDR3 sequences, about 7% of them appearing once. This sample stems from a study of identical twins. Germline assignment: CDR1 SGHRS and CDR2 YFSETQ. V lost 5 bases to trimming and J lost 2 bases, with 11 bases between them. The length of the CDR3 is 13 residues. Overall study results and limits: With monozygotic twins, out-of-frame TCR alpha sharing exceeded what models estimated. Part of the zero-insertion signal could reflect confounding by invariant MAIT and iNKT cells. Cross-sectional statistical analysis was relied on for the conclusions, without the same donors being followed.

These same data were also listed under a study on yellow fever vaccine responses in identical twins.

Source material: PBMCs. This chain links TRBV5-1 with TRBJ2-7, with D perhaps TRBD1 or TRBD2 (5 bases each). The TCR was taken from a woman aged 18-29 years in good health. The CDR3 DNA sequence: TGCGCCAGCAGTAGGGACGGAGCCTACGAGCAGTACTTC. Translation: CASSRDGAYEQYF.